The 31 T cell receptor beta chains presented below share a single source sample, sequenced in a study of cytomegalovirus exposure and HLA in healthy donors. The assay was immunoSEQ multiplex PCR, and TCRdb's table has in-frame clones only and misses some. This table has about 240,000 clones, approximately 83% appearing once. The sample comprised PBMCs. The receptors come from a woman under 40 in good health and CMV-seropositive.

Here the CDR3 DNA reads TGTGCCAGCAGCAATAATCGTGACCCTGGGACTAGCGGGAGAGGAACTTCCTACGAGCAGTACTTC. Encoded protein: CASSNNRDPGTSGRGTSYEQYF. The gene calls are TRBV21-1 and TRBJ2-7; the table assigns TRBD2, which was not confirmed against the DNA. TRBV21-1 is deemed a pseudogene. The CDR3 totals 22 residues.

The chain has TRBV7-9 and TRBJ1-2, with TRBD1 matching over 7 bases. This CDR3 has 15 amino acids. V shed 5 bases and J 4 bases; nucleotides not matched to a gene: 10. Germline V gene sequence: CDR1 SEHNR, CDR2 FQNEAQ (reference sequence). The CDR3 DNA reads as TGTGCCAGCAGCCCCCCTGACAGGGCTGCCTATGGCTACACCTTC. It translates to CASSPPDRAAYGYTF.

The chain recombines TRBV19 with TRBJ1-5; 12 nucleotides match TRBD1. Germline V gene lookup returns CDR1 LNHDA and CDR2 SQIVND (reference sequence). V was pared by 6 bases and J by 4 bases, with 13 bases of the junction left unmatched. The CDR3 totals 18 residues. CDR3 nucleotide sequence: TGTGCCAGTAGGAGAGCCGGGACAGGGGGCGTATGGAATCAGCCCCAGCATTTT. This translates into CASRRAGTGGVWNQPQHF.

V gene TRBV5-1 combines with J gene TRBJ2-3; weak D call: TRBD2 (6 bases). Germline CDR1 is SGHRS and CDR2 is YFSETQ. This CDR3 is 13 amino acids long. V lost 0 bases and J lost 6, with 8 bases in between. Here the CDR3 DNA reads TGCGCCAGCAGCTTGGGGAGGGCGGATACGCAGTATTTT. Translated: CASSLGRADTQYF.

The chain joins TRBV25-1 to TRBJ1-1, with 7 bases identical to TRBD1. Germline V lookup: CDR1 MGHDK, CDR2 SYGVNS. Trimming removed 1 base from V and 0 bases from J; junction bases left unmatched: 8. This CDR3 has 17 amino acids. DNA for the CDR3: TGTGCCAGCAGTGAATCCCTCACAGGGGACCTGAACACTGAAGCTTTCTTT. It codes for CASSESLTGDLNTEAFF.

The chain recombines TRBV15 with TRBJ2-1; D not certain. CDR3 length: 15 residues. Deletions cut 1 base from V and 0 bases from J, with 7 bases between. In germline, CDR1 is LNHNV, CDR2 YYDKDF (reference sequence). The CDR3 region has the DNA TGTGCCACCAGCAGAGCAAGGAGCTCCTACAATGAGCAGTTCTTC. It is translated as CATSRARSSYNEQFF.

This clone was picked up a small number of times. The rearrangement uses TRBV28 and TRBJ2-2; D is possibly TRBD2 (6 bases). Trimming removed 3 bases from V and 1 base from J, with 15 bases in between. The CDR3 length is 17 residues. CDR1 MDHEN and CDR2 SYDVKM come from the germline V gene. CDR3: CASSLRRASVNTGELFF. CDR3 sequence (DNA): TGTGCCAGCAGTTTGAGAAGGGCTAGCGTGAACACCGGGGAGCTGTTTTTT.

The chain joins TRBV11-2 to TRBJ1-2, with D hard to call. CDR3 length: 16 residues. Germline CDR1 and CDR2: SGHAT and FQNNGV. The V end was cut by 0 bases, the J end by 8 bases, with 19 bases between. CDR3 DNA sequence: TGTGCCAGCAGCTTAGAGAGTTGGTCGTCCCGCGGGGGCTACACCTTC. It yields the protein CASSLESWSSRGGYTF. The variable domain in full, with the rest retrieved from reference TRBV11-2 and TRBJ1-2, is EAGVAQSPRYKIIEKRQSVAFWCNPISGHATLYWYQQILGQGPKLLIQFQNNGVVDDSQLPKDRFSAERLKGVDSTLKIQPAKLEDSAVYLCASSLESWSSRGGYTFGSGTRLTVV.

The chain joins TRBV10-3 to TRBJ2-7; weak D call: TRBD2 (6 bases). Trimming cost V 10 bases and J 2 bases, with 15 bases left between them. Germline CDR1 ENHRY, CDR2 SYGVKD. There are 13 residues in the CDR3. The CDR3: CATSPGVTYEQYF. The CDR3 coding sequence is TGTGCCACAAGCCCGGGAGTAACCTACGAGCAGTACTTC.

This chain uses TRBV4-1 with TRBJ2-5; D is possibly TRBD2 (6 bases). Germline CDR1 reads MGHRA; CDR2 reads YSYEKL. This CDR3 is built from 15 residues. Trimming left V 1 base short and J 1 base short, with 10 bases between. CDR3 loop: CASSQGLVIQETQYF. CDR3 in DNA: TGCGCCAGCAGCCAAGGACTAGTGATCCAAGAGACCCAGTACTTC.

This chain links TRBV29-1 with TRBJ2-7, with a weak D call TRBD1 (6 bases). This CDR3 spans 11 amino acids. V was clipped by 4 bases and J by 2 bases, with 6 bases between them. Germline V lookup: CDR1 SQVTM, CDR2 ANQGSEA. The CDR3 nucleotides read TGCAGCGTTGGGACAGCCTACGAGCAGTACTTC. Translating gives CSVGTAYEQYF.

This sequence joins TRBV6-5 and TRBJ2-1; 9 nucleotides agree with TRBD2. Germline loops: CDR1 MNHEY, CDR2 SVGAGI. The CDR3 has 16 residues. The junction had 9 bases not matched to a gene; V was cut back by 0 bases and J by 9 bases. CDR3 bases: TGTGCCAGCAGTTACTCTAGCGGGAGACTGGCCGGTGAGCAGTTCTTC. It codes for CASSYSSGRLAGEQFF.

V gene TRBV6-1 combines with J gene TRBJ1-2, with 8 nucleotides matching TRBD1. V was clipped by 4 bases and J by 0 bases; unmatched bases: 4. Germline CDR1 and CDR2: MNHNS and SASEGT. This CDR3 is built from 15 residues. The CDR3 is CASSVTGGTNYGYTF. In nucleotides, the CDR3 is TGTGCCAGCAGTGTTACAGGGGGAACTAACTATGGCTACACCTTC.

The V and J genes are TRBV5-1 and TRBJ1-2; 8 nucleotides match TRBD1. Trimming took 4 bases from V and 7 from J; bases not matched to a gene: 12. The length of the CDR3 is 15 residues. Germline-derived CDR1 and CDR2 are SGHRS and YFSETQ. The CDR3 loop is CASSPEATGEPGYTF. DNA for the CDR3: TGCGCCAGCAGCCCGGAAGCGACAGGGGAGCCTGGCTACACCTTC.

This clone has only a few counts. The rearrangement uses TRBV5-4 and TRBJ1-2; D is unresolved. This CDR3 region has 14 residues. Germline V gene lookup returns CDR1 SGHNT and CDR2 YYREEE (reference sequence). V was pared by 1 base and J by 1 base, with 8 bases between. The chain's CDR3 is CASSLPGINYGYTF. The CDR3 DNA sequence: TGTGCCAGCAGCTTGCCCGGGATTAACTATGGCTACACCTTC.

The gene calls are TRBV10-2 and TRBJ2-5; 7 nucleotides line up with TRBD2. From germline, CDR1 is WSHSY and CDR2 SAAADI. This CDR3 is 16 amino acids long. J gave up 5 bases and V 6 bases, and 15 bases lay outside the gene matches. CDR3 loop: CASSEPGLLGWETQYF. CDR3 nucleotide sequence: TGCGCCAGCAGCGAGCCGGGACTACTTGGATGGGAGACCCAGTACTTC.

The chain uses TRBV6-6 and TRBJ2-7, with 7 bases fitting TRBD1. The CDR3 sequence is 10 residues long. Germline CDR1 is MNHNY and CDR2 is SVGAGI (reference sequence). With 6 bases clipped from V and 11 bases from J, the junction kept 4 bases outside the gene matches. This chain's CDR3 is CASRGDREYF. The CDR3 DNA reads as TGTGCCAGCAGGGGGGACAGAGAGTACTTC.

This clone was recorded once. This chain connects TRBV6-6 to TRBJ2-7; D ambiguous. This CDR3 contains 13 residues. The germline CDR1 and CDR2 sequences are MNHNY and SVGAGI (reference sequence). V was cut by 2 bases and J by 6 bases, with 11 bases left in between. As DNA, the CDR3 is TGTGCCAGCAGTTACCAGCCTGCAGGCGAGCAGTACTTC. This codes for CASSYQPAGEQYF.

The CDR3 DNA sequence: TGTGCCAGCAGCCGACTAGCGGGAAGTAAGGAGCAGTACTTC. Amino acids: CASSRLAGSKEQYF. The chain employs TRBV7-3 and TRBJ2-7; 11 nucleotides line up with TRBD2. Germline CDR1 and CDR2: SGHTA and FQGTGA. The CDR3 is 14 residues long. V lost 5 bases, J lost 7 bases, and 7 bases stayed unmatched.

The rearrangement links TRBV27 to TRBJ2-5; 7 bases agree with TRBD2. There are 14 residues in the CDR3. CDR1 is MNHEY, CDR2 SMNVEV, per germline (reference sequence). Trimming took 0 bases from V and 5 from J; bases not matched to a gene: 3. Written as DNA, the CDR3 is TGTGCCAGCAGTTTATCAGAGCGGGGCGAGACCCAGTACTTC. This gives the protein CASSLSERGETQYF.

The rearrangement uses TRBV27 and TRBJ2-3; D uncertain. V was cut by 0 bases and J by 2 bases, with 12 bases left in between. Germline V gives CDR1 MNHEY, CDR2 SMNVEV (reference sequence). The CDR3 consists of 16 residues. The CDR3 DNA is TGTGCCAGCAGTTTATCGCGCAGGATGTACACAGATACGCAGTATTTT. Protein product: CASSLSRRMYTDTQYF.

The chain links TRBV7-9 to TRBJ2-2, with a weak D call TRBD2 (6 bases). There are 16 residues in the CDR3. Germline V gene sequence: CDR1 SEHNR, CDR2 FQNEAQ (reference sequence). V lost 2 bases and J lost 4, with 14 bases in between. The CDR3 DNA reads TGTGCCAGCAGCTTACACGAGCAGGAGGGCACCGGGGAGCTGTTTTTT. It yields the protein CASSLHEQEGTGELFF. Drawing the rest from reference TRBV7-9 and TRBJ2-2, the complete variable domain is DTGVSQNPRHKITKRGQNVTFRCDPISEHNRLYWYRQTLGQGPEFLTYFQNEAQLEKSRLLSDRFSAERPKGSFSTLEIQRTEQGDSAMYLCASSLHEQEGTGELFFGEGSRLTVL.

The rearrangement uses TRBV28 and TRBJ1-2; the match to TRBD1 covers 11 bases. CDR1 is MDHEN, CDR2 SYDVKM, per germline. V lost 5 bases, J lost 8 bases, and 4 bases stayed unmatched. This CDR3 spans 13 amino acids. CDR3 DNA sequence: TGTGCCAGCAGTGAGGACAGGGGGCTCGGCTACACCTTC. Its translation: CASSEDRGLGYTF.

In DNA, the CDR3 is TGTGCCAGCAGCTCCCCCCTTGGCGGGCGGGAAAAACTGTTTTTT. This translates into CASSSPLGGREKLFF. The J gene is TRBJ1-4, the V gene TRBV7-9; D is uncertain. The CDR3 is 15 residues long. Trimming removed 4 bases at V and 8 bases at J, with 17 bases between. CDR1 and CDR2 (germline): SEHNR, FQNEAQ (reference sequence).

This clone was found once. The chain is built from TRBV6-5 and TRBJ2-1; 7 bases map to TRBD2. Germline trimming cut 6 bases from V and 2 bases from J; bases unmatched to any gene: 1. The CDR3 extends over 13 amino acids. Per germline, CDR1 MNHEY and CDR2 SVGAGI. The CDR3 coding sequence is TGTGCCAGCAGAAGCGGGACCTACAATGAGCAGTTCTTC. Amino acids: CASRSGTYNEQFF.

J is TRBJ2-1 and V is TRBV6-6; 7 bases map to TRBD2. Per germline, CDR1 MNHNY and CDR2 SVGAGI (reference sequence). V gave up 8 bases and J gave up 7 bases; unmatched junction bases: 8. The CDR3 has 13 residues. The CDR3 spells CASRREFTNEQFF. The CDR3, as DNA: TGTGCCAGCCGGCGGGAGTTTACTAATGAGCAGTTCTTC.

This clone came up many times. The CDR3 protein is CASSRGTGESNEQFF. The CDR3 nucleotides read TGCGCCAGCAGCAGAGGGACAGGCGAATCTAATGAGCAGTTCTTC. V and J are TRBV5-1 and TRBJ2-1, with 8 bases lining up with TRBD1. The junction had 10 bases not matched to a gene; V was cut back by 4 bases and J by 7 bases. This CDR3 has 15 amino acids. CDR1 is SGHRS and CDR2 is YFSETQ in the germline V gene.

The rearrangement uses TRBV25-1 and TRBJ2-2, with 12 positions matching TRBD2. The CDR3 runs to 17 residues. Germline CDR1 is MGHDK and CDR2 is SYGVNS. J lost 5 bases, V lost 3 bases, and 7 bases had no gene match. CDR3 in DNA: TGTGCCAGCAGTGACGGGACTAGCGGGCTTCTTACCGGGGAGCTGTTTTTT. Translated, it gives CASSDGTSGLLTGELFF.

CDR3 sequence: CASSLGTSGTQETQYF. The CDR3 DNA follows: TGCGCCAGCAGCTTGGGGACTAGCGGGACCCAAGAGACCCAGTACTTC. The chain recombines TRBV5-1 with TRBJ2-5; 12 nucleotides match TRBD2. The CDR3 is made up of 16 amino acids. V shed 0 bases and J 1 base; nucleotides not matched to a gene: 1. The V gene's germline CDR1 is SGHRS and CDR2 YFSETQ.

The V call is TRBV6-1, the J call TRBJ1-2; D may be TRBD1 (5 bases). V lost 0 bases to trimming and J lost 3 bases, with 8 bases between them. The CDR3 has 14 residues. In germline, CDR1 is MNHNS, CDR2 SASEGT. CDR3 residues: CASSEASGYYGYTF. The CDR3 bases are TGTGCCAGCAGTGAAGCCTCAGGGTACTATGGCTACACCTTC.

J is TRBJ2-7 and V is TRBV6-6, with 11 bases fitting TRBD2. The junction had 5 bases not matched to a gene; V was cut back by 0 bases and J by 4 bases. The CDR3 length is 16 residues. CDR1 and CDR2 (germline): MNHNY, SVGAGI (reference sequence). The CDR3 sequence is CASSYSSSSGRYEQYF. CDR3 sequence (DNA): TGTGCCAGCAGTTACTCGAGTTCTAGCGGGAGGTACGAGCAGTACTTC.